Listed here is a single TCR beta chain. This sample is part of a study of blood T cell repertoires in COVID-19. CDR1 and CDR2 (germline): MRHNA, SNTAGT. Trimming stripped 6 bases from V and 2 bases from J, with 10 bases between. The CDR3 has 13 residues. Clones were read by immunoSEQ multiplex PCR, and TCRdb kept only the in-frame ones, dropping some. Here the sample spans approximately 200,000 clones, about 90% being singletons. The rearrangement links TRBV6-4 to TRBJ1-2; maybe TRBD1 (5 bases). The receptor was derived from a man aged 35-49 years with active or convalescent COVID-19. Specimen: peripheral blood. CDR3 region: CASRRGRNYGYTF. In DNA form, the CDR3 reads TGTGCCAGCAGACGGGGGAGAAACTATGGCTACACCTTC.